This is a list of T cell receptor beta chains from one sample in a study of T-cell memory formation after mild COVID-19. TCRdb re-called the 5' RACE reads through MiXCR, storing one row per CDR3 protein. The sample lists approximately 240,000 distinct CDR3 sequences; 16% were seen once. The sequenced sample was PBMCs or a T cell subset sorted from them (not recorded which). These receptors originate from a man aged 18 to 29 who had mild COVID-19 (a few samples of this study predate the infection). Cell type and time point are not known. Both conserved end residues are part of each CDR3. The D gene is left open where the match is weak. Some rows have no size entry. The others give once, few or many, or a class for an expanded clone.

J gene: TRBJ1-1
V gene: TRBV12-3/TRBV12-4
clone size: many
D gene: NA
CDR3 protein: CASSPGGLNTEAFF
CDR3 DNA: TGTGCCAGCAGCCCCGGGGGCCTGAACACTGAAGCTTTCTTT

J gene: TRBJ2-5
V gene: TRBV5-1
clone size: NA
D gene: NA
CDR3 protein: CASSNLGAVQETQYF
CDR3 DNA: TGCGCCAGCAGCAACCTCGGGGCGGTCCAAGAGACCCAGTACTTC

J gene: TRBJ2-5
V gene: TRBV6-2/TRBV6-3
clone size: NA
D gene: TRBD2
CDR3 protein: CASGLAGGETQYF
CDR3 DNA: TGTGCCAGCGGCCTAGCGGGGGGAGAGACCCAGTACTTC

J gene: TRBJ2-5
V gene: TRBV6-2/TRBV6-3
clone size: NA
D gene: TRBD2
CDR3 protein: CASSSSGRKETQYF
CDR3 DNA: TGTGCCAGCAGCTCTAGCGGGAGAAAAGAGACCCAGTACTTC

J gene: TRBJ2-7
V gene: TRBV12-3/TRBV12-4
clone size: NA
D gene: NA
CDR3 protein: CASSFGGDPRLEQYF
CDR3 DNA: TGTGCCAGCAGTTTTGGAGGGGACCCCCGCCTCGAGCAGTACTTC

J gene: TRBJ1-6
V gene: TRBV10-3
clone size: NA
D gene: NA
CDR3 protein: CASGGFYNSPLHF
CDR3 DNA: TGTGCCTCCGGGGGATTTTATAATTCACCCCTCCACTTT

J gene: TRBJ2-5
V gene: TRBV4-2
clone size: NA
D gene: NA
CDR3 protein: CASSLQGREYQETQYF
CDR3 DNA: TGTGCCAGCAGCCTACAGGGGCGGGAATACCAAGAGACCCAGTACTTC

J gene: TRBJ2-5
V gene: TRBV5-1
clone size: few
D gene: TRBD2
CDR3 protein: CASSLAPRSSGGAPQETQYF
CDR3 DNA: TGCGCCAGCAGCTTAGCCCCTAGGTCCAGCGGGGGGGCCCCCCAAGAGACCCAGTACTTC

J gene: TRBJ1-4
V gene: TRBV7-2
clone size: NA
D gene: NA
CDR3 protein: CASSLGGAYGEKLFF
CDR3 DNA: TGTGCCAGCAGCTTGGGGGGGGCTTACGGTGAAAAACTGTTTTTT

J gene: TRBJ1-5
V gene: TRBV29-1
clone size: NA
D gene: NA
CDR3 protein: CSVGNQPQHF
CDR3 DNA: TGCAGCGTGGGTAATCAGCCCCAGCATTTT

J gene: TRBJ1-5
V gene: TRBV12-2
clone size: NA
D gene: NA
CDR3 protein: CESRWVSNQPQHF
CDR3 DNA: TGTGAAAGTCGCTGGGTGAGCAATCAGCCCCAGCATTTT

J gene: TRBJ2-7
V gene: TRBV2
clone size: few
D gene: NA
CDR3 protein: CASSDTWDRYEQYF
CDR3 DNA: TGTGCCAGCAGTGACACCTGGGACCGCTACGAGCAGTACTTC

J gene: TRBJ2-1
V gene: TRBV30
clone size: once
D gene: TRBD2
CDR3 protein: CAWGLAGVPGQFF
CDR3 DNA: TGTGCCTGGGGACTAGCGGGGGTCCCTGGGCAGTTCTTC

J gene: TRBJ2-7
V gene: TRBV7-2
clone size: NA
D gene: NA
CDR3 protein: CASSPQPYEQYF
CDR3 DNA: TGTGCCAGCAGCCCTCAGCCCTACGAGCAGTACTTC

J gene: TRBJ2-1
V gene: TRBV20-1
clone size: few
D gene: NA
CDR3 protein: CSASEGGSYNEQFF
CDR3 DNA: TGCAGTGCTAGTGAGGGGGGGTCCTACAATGAGCAGTTCTTC

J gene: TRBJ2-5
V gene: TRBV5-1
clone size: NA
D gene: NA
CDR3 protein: CASSLAAGEQETQYF
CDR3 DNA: TGCGCCAGCAGCTTGGCAGCAGGGGAACAAGAGACCCAGTACTTC

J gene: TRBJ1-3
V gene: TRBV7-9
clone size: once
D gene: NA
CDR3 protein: CASSRNPLPRGPSGNTIYF
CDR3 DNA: TGTGCCAGCAGCCGAAACCCCTTACCGAGGGGCCCCTCTGGAAACACCATATATTTT

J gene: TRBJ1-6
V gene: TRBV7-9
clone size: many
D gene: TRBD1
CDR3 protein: CASSWDRETPLHF
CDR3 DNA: TGTGCCAGCAGCTGGGACAGGGAAACACCCCTCCACTTT

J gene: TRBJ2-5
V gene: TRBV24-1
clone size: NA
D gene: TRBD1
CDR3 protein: CATSDSRDRGRRGETQYF
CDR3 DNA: TGTGCCACCAGTGACTCCCGGGACAGGGGTCGGAGGGGGGAGACCCAGTACTTC